The clone carrying this T cell receptor beta chain was seen a handful of times. The germline V and J ends were trimmed by 1 base and 9 bases, with 14 bases remaining between them. CDR1 is SGHRS and CDR2 is YFSETQ in the germline V gene. The CDR3 is 14 amino acids. Amplification of TCR beta CDR3 regions used RNA as the template. A first-round RT-PCR of the TCR CDR3 used the HTBI primer set. TCRdb re-called the multiplex PCR reads with MiXCR, one entry per CDR3 protein. The sample holds hundreds of thousands of distinct CDR3 sequences, 13% to 15% seen once. This entry comes from a study of T cells in Graves' hyperthyroidism and ophthalmopathy.

Sequenced input: blood. The rearrangement links TRBV5-1 to TRBJ2-4; D is possibly TRBD1 (5 bases). This sequence originates from a woman between 18 and 29 years old with Graves' hyperthyroidism. DNA for the CDR3: TGCGCCAGCAGCTTGATTGGCAGGGTATCCATTCAGTACTTC. This gives the protein CASSLIGRVSIQYF.